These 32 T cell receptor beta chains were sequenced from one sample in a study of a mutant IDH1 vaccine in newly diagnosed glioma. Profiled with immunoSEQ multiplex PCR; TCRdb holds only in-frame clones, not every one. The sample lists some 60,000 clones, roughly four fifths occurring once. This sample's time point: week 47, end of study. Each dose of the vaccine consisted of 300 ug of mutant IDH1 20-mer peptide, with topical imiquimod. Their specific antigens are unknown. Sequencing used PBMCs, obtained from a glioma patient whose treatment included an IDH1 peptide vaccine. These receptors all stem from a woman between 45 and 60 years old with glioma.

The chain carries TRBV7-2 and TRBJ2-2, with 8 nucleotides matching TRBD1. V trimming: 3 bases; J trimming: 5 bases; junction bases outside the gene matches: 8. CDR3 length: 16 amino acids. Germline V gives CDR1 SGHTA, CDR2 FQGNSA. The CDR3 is CASSFDRGTRTGELFF. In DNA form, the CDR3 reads TGTGCCAGCAGCTTTGACAGGGGAACACGTACCGGGGAGCTGTTTTTT.

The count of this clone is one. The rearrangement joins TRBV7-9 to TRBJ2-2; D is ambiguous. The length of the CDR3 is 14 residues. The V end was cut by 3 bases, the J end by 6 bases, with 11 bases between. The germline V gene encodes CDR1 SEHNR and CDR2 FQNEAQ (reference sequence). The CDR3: CASSFGPSAGELFF. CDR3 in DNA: TGTGCCAGCAGCTTCGGCCCATCGGCCGGGGAGCTGTTTTTT.

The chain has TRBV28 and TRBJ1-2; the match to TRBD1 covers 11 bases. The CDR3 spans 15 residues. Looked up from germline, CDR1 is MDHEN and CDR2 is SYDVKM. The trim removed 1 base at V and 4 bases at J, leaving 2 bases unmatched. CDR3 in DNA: TGTGCCAGCAGTTTATTGGACAGGGGGCTCTATGGCTACACCTTC. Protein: CASSLLDRGLYGYTF.

The CDR3 protein is CASSPRREWGYTF. The CDR3 DNA is TGCGCCAGCAGCCCGCGTCGAGAGTGGGGCTACACCTTC. The chain joins TRBV5-1 to TRBJ1-2; the D is unclear. The germline V and J ends were trimmed by 4 bases and 8 bases, with 15 bases remaining between them. Germline V gene lookup returns CDR1 SGHRS and CDR2 YFSETQ. The CDR3 extends over 13 amino acids.

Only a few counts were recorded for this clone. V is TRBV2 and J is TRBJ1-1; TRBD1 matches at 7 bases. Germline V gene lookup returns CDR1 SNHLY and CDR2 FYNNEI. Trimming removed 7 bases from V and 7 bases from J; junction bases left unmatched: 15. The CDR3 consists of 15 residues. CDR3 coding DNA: TGTGCCAGCACAAGAAGCCCTCGACAGGGAGGTGAAGCTTTCTTT. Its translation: CASTRSPRQGGEAFF.

CDR3 sequence (DNA): TGTGCCAGCAGCCTAGCGGGGGGGACCTACAATGAGCAGTTCTTC. It yields the protein CASSLAGGTYNEQFF. This chain links TRBV5-4 with TRBJ2-1, with 12 bases matching TRBD2. With 4 bases clipped from V and 2 bases from J, the junction kept 1 base outside the gene matches. This CDR3 region has 15 residues. Looked up from germline, CDR1 is SGHNT and CDR2 is YYREEE (reference sequence).

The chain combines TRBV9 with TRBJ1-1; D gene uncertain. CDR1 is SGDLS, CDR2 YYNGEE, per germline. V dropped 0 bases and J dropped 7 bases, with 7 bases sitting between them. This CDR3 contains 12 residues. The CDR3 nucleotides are TGTGCCAGCAGCGTAGGAATCGGTGAAGCTTTCTTT. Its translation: CASSVGIGEAFF.

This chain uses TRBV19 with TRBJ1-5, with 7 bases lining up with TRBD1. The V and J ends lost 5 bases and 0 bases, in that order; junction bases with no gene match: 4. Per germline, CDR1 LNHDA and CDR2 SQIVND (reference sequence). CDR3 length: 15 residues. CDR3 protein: CASSRDSHSNQPQHF. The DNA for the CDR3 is TGTGCCAGTAGTCGGGACAGCCATAGCAATCAGCCCCAGCATTTT.

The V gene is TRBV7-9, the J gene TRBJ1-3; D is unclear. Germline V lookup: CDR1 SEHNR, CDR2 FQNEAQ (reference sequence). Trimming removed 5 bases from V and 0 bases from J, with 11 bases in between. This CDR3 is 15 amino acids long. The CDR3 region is CASSTDQSSGNTIYF. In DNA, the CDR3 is TGTGCCAGCAGCACCGACCAGAGCTCTGGAAACACCATATATTTT.

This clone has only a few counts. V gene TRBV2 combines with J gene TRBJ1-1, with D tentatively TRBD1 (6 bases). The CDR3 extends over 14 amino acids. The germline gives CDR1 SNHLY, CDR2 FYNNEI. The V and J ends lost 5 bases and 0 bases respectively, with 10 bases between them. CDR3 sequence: CASSKGVLNTEAFF. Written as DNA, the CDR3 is TGTGCCAGCAGTAAGGGGGTTTTGAACACTGAAGCTTTCTTT.

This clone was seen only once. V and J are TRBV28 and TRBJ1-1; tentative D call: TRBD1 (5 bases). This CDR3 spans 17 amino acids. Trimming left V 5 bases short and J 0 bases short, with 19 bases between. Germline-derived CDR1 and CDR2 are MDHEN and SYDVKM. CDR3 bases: TGTGCCAGCAGTCCACTCAAGGGGCGCGAGTTGAACACTGAAGCTTTCTTT. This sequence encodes CASSPLKGRELNTEAFF.

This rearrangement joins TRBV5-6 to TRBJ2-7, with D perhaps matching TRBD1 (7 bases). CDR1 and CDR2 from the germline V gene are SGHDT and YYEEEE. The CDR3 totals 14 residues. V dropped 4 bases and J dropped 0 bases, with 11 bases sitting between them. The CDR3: CASSPRDSSYEQYF. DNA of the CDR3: TGTGCCAGCAGCCCGCGGGACAGCTCCTACGAGCAGTACTTC.

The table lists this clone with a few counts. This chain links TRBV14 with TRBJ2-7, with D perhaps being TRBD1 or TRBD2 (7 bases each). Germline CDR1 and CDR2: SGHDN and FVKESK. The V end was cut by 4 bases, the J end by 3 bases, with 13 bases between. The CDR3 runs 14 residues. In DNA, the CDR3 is TGTGCCAGCAGCCGACAGGGAGGGATCTACGAGCAGTACTTC. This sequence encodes CASSRQGGIYEQYF.

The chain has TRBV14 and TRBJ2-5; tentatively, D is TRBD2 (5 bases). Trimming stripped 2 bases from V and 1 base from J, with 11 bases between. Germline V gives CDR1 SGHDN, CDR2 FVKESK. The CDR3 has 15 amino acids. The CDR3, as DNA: TGTGCCAGCAGCCAACTAGCTTTGGCCCAAGAGACCCAGTACTTC. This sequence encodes CASSQLALAQETQYF.

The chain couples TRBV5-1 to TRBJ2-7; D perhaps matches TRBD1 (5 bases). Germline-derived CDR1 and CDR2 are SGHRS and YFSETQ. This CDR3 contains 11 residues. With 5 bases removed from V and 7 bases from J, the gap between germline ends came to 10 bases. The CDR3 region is CASRQGPEQYF. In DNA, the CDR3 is TGCGCCAGCAGGCAGGGCCCAGAGCAGTACTTC.

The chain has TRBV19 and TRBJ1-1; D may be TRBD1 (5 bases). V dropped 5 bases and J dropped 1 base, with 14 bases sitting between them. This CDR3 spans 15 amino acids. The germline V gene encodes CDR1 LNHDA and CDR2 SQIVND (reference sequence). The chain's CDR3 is CASSPAGRGNTEAFF. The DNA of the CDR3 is TGTGCCAGTAGTCCAGCAGGGAGGGGGAACACTGAAGCTTTCTTT.

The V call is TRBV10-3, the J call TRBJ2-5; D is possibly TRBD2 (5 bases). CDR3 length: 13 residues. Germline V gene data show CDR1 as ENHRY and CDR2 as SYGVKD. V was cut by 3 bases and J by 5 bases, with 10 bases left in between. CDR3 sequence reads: CAISDEGSETQYF. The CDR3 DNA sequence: TGTGCCATCAGTGATGAGGGATCGGAGACCCAGTACTTC.

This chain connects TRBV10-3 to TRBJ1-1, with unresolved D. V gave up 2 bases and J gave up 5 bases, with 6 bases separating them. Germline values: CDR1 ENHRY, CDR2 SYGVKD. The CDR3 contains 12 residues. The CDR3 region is CAISEPRTEAFF. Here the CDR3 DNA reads TGTGCCATCAGTGAGCCCAGGACTGAAGCTTTCTTT.

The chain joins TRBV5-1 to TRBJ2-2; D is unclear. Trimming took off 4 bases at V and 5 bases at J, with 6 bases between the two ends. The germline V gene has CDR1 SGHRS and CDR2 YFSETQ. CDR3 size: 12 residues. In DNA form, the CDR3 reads TGCGCCAGCAGCCCGAGAACCGGGGAGCTGTTTTTT. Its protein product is CASSPRTGELFF.

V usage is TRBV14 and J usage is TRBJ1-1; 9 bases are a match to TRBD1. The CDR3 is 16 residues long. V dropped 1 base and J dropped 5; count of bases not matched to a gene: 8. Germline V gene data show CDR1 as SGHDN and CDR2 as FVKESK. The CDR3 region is CASSQGRQGVWTEAFF. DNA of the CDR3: TGTGCCAGCAGCCAAGGACGACAGGGGGTATGGACTGAAGCTTTCTTT. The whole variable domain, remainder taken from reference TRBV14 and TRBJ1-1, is EAGVTQFPSHSVIEKGQTVTLRCDPISGHDNLYWYRRVMGKEIKFLLHFVKESKQDESGMPNNRFLAERTGGTYSTLKVQPAELEDSGVYFCASSQGRQGVWTEAFFGQGTRLTVV.

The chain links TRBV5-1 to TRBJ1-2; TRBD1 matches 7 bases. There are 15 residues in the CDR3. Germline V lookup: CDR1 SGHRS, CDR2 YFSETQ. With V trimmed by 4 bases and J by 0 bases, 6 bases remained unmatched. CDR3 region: CASSPGTETNYGYTF. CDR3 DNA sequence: TGCGCCAGCAGCCCAGGGACAGAAACTAACTATGGCTACACCTTC.

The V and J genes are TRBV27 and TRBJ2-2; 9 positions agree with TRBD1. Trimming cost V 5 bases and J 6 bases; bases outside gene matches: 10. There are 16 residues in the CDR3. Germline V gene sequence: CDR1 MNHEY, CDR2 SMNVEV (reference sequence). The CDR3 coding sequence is TGTGCCAGCAGTCGACCCGGGACAGGGTTGTCCGGGGAGCTGTTTTTT. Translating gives CASSRPGTGLSGELFF.

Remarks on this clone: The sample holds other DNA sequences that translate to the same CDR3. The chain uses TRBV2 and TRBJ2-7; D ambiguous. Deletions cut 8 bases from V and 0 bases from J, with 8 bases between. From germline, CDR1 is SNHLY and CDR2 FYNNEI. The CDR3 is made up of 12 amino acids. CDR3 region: CASSVSSYEQYF. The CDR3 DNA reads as TGTGCCAGCTCGGTGAGCTCCTACGAGCAGTACTTC.

CDR3 amino acids: CAISDYPQGTEHTDTQYF. The CDR3 nucleotides are TGTGCCATCAGTGATTATCCACAGGGGACAGAGCACACAGATACGCAGTATTTT. The V and J genes are TRBV10-3 and TRBJ2-3, with TRBD1 matching 7 bases. The V and J ends lost 3 bases and 2 bases, in that order; junction bases with no gene match: 14. This CDR3 has 18 amino acids. Germline loops: CDR1 ENHRY, CDR2 SYGVKD.

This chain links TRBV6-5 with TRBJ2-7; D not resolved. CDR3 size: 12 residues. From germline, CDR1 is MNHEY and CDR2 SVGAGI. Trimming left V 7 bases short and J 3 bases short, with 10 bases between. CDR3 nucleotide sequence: TGTGCCAGCAAGGAAGGCAGCTACGAGCAGTACTTC. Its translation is CASKEGSYEQYF.

The CDR3 spells CASSASGRGGGVETQYF. As DNA, the CDR3 is TGTGCCAGCAGCGCCAGCGGGAGAGGGGGAGGCGTGGAGACCCAGTACTTC. The chain links TRBV7-8 to TRBJ2-5; 8 nucleotides align to TRBD2. The germline CDR1 and CDR2 sequences are SGHVS and FQNEAQ. There are 17 residues in the CDR3. The ends lost 5 bases at V and 5 bases at J; junction bases unmatched: 16.

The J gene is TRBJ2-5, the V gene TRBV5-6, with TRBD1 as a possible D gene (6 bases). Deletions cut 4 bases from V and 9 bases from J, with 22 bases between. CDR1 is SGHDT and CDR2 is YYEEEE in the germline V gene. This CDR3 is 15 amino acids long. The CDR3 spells CASSAEFQGPKAQYF. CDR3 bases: TGTGCCAGCAGCGCCGAGTTCCAGGGGCCCAAGGCCCAGTACTTC.

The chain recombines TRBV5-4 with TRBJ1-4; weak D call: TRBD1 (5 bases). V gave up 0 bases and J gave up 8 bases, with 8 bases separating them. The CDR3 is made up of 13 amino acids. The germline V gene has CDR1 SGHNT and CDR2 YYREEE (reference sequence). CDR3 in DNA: TGTGCCAGCAGCTTGGACAGGAGGGAAAAACTGTTTTTT. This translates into CASSLDRREKLFF.

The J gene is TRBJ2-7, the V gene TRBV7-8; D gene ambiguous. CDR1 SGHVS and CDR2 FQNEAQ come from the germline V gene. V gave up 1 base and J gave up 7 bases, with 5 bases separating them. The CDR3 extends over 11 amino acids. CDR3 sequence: CASSLVSEQYF. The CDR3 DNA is TGTGCCAGCAGCTTAGTTTCGGAGCAGTACTTC.

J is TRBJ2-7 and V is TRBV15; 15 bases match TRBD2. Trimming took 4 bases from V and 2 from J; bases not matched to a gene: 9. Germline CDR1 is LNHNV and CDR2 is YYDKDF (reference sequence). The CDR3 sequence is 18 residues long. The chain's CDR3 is CATSKRGLAGGLTYEQYF. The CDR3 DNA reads TGTGCCACCAGCAAGAGGGGACTAGCGGGGGGCCTAACCTACGAGCAGTACTTC.

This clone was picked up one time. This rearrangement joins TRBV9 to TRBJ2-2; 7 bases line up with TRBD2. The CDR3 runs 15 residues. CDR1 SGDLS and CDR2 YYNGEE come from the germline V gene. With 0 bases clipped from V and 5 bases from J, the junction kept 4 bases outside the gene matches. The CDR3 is CASSVGGGRTGELFF. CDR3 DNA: TGTGCCAGCAGCGTAGGGGGAGGGAGGACCGGGGAGCTGTTTTTT. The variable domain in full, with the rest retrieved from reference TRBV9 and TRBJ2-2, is DSGVTQTPKHLITATGQRVTLRCSPRSGDLSVYWYQQSLDQGLQFLIQYYNGEERAKGNILERFSAQQFPDLHSELNLSSLELGDSALYFCASSVGGGRTGELFFGEGSRLTVL.

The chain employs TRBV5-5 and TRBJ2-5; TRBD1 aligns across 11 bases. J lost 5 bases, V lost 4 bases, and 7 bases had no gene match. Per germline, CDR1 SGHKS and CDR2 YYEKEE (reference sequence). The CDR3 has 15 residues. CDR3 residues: CASSLGTGGRETQYF. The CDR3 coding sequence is TGTGCCAGCAGCCTCGGGACAGGGGGAAGGGAGACCCAGTACTTC.